This T cell receptor (beta chain) emerged from a study of STAT5B mutations in CD4+ large granular lymphocyte leukemia (dated by TCRdb to between 2021 and 2024). For the wider study: Among the healthy controls, the CDR3 'QG' motif was associated with a particular HLA allele. The study compared the TCRbeta repertoires of patients with CD4+ T-cell large granular lymphocyte leukemia against those of healthy blood donors. Flow cytometry performed on FACSCanto II or FACSVerse showed that the purified fractions had more than 95% purity among lymphocytes. Points the paper makes about the study in general: Each patient's main leukemic clonotypes were private, but approximately 25% of these clonotypes showed up at low frequency in the non-leukemic repertoires of other patients. CD4-sorted patient repertoires appeared more clonal than healthy CD4+ repertoires, and this difference persisted after removing the putative leukemic clones. The data were not HLA-matched, and the higher clonality in CD4+ T-LGLL than in CD8+ T-LGLL could be due to the relatively small sample size. Enrichment of TRBV06-family usage was observed among the top patient clones (8/27) relative to healthy controls (2/35).

This clone was seen more than once but under ten times. It has no known antigen specificity. No base-level quality is on record; no much larger clone is a single base apart. The immunoSEQ assay at survey resolution was used to sequence TCRbeta rearrangements from genomic DNA. On the authors' methods: A lowest detectable productive clonotype frequency of 2.59 x 10-5 was observed in the TCR sequencing data. Only productive TCRbeta rearrangements, defined as complete and in-frame sequences, were included in the analyses. Sample clonality was computed as Simpson clonality in the immunoSEQ Analyzer version 3.0. Clones were binned by frequency as very rare, small, medium, large (1-20%) or hyperexpanded (>20%). Generation probabilities were estimated with OLGA 1.2.3, V-gene circos plots were made with VDJtools, specificities were looked up in VDJdb, and CDR3 motifs were identified with GLIPH. TCRdb obtained this table from immuneACCESS and retained in-frame rearrangements with V and J assigned. These tables miss some clones; where compared with another copy, unresolved V genes account for less than half of the shortfall, and the remainder is unexplained. The V and J calls and clone size were taken over from that table, and D and trimming were inferred from the DNA. The sample has about 30,000 clones on record, 65% to 75% of them singletons. Over 3% of the sample is taken by the ten largest.

The healthy control group was made up of around 38 blood donors, and the Finnish Red Cross blood service supplied their buffy coats. All TCR-sequenced material derived from peripheral blood: patient blood samples and healthy donor buffy coats. Ficoll-Hypaque gradient centrifugation was used to isolate peripheral blood mononuclear cells. For the healthy controls, CD4+ cells were obtained from buffy coats by magnetic purification. Genomic DNA was extracted with the Gentra Puregene Cell and Tissue kit and quantified on a Qubit 2.0 fluorometer. CDR1 and CDR2, per the germline V gene, are SGHTA and FQGNSA. The CDR3 covers 15 residues, taking in both the cysteine and the phenylalanine. CDR3 DNA is the only sequence kept; it has 45 bases, read in frame from the first base. For this chain, trimming is 1 base at the V end and 2 bases at the J end, and the number of junction bases without a gene match is 1.

The sequencing sample was made of CD4+ T cells from blood buffy coats. The chain is assembled from TRBV7-2 and TRBJ2-7, with TRBD2 matching 11 junction bases. The TCR originated in a human donor in good health. The CDR3: CASSLVAGGTYEQYF. The sequenced DNA is TGTGCCAGCAGCTTAGTAGCGGGAGGGACCTACGAGCAGTACTTC.